Each of the 25 T cell receptor beta chains below was sequenced from the same sample in a study of control samples from healthy donors and cancer patients. TCRdb's copy holds only in-frame clones and misses some; the assay was immunoSEQ multiplex PCR. Seen here are about 130,000 clones, around 94% observed once, and the top ten hold about 14%. Source material: PBMCs. These receptors all stem from a man in his sixties with colorectal cancer.

The rearrangement links TRBV19 to TRBJ1-2; 8 nucleotides align to TRBD1. With 6 bases clipped from V and 8 bases from J, the junction kept 14 bases outside the gene matches. CDR3 length: 15 residues. The germline V gene has CDR1 LNHDA and CDR2 SQIVND (reference sequence). CDR3 coding DNA: TGTGCCAGTAGGTTCGGTCCCGAACAGGGGGGAGGCTACACCTTC. Translation: CASRFGPEQGGGYTF.

Written as DNA, the CDR3 is TGTGCCAGTATCCCAAGGGGTCAAGGCCTTAACTATGGCTACACCTTC. Translation gives CASIPRGQGLNYGYTF. The chain has TRBV19 and TRBJ1-2; D perhaps matches TRBD1 (5 bases). In germline, CDR1 is LNHDA, CDR2 SQIVND (reference sequence). The CDR3 is 16 residues long. V dropped 7 bases and J dropped 1 base, with 19 bases sitting between them.

The V gene is TRBV30, the J gene TRBJ2-6; 8 bases line up with TRBD1. V shed 6 bases and J 3 bases; nucleotides not matched to a gene: 7. The CDR3 totals 15 residues. CDR1 is GTSNPN and CDR2 is SVGIG in the germline V gene (reference sequence). The CDR3 here is CACGQGIGGANVLTF. CDR3 nucleotide sequence: TGTGCCTGTGGACAGGGAATAGGTGGGGCCAACGTCCTGACTTTC.

The chain recombines TRBV6-1 with TRBJ2-3; D uncertain. V gave up 0 bases and J gave up 5 bases, with 12 bases separating them. The CDR3 sequence is 15 residues long. Germline V gene data show CDR1 as MNHNS and CDR2 as SASEGT. The CDR3 DNA reads as TGTGCCAGCAGTGAAGCTTACTCCCCCGGAGATACGCAGTATTTT. Protein product: CASSEAYSPGDTQYF.

V is TRBV6-5 and J is TRBJ2-5; 12 nucleotides line up with TRBD1. This CDR3 has 14 residues. V dropped 8 bases and J dropped 4; count of bases not matched to a gene: 5. Looked up from germline, CDR1 is MNHEY and CDR2 is SVGAGI. DNA for the CDR3: TGTGCCAGCGCCGGGACAGGGGGCGGAGAGACCCAGTACTTC. Translating gives CASAGTGGGETQYF.

The chain uses TRBV28 and TRBJ1-2; 7 nucleotides align to TRBD1. The CDR3 has 13 residues. Germline V gene lookup returns CDR1 MDHEN and CDR2 SYDVKM. J gave up 6 bases and V 4 bases, and 5 bases lay outside the gene matches. The CDR3, as DNA: TGTGCCAGCAGTTCAGGGGGTCGGCATGGCTACACCTTC. This encodes CASSSGGRHGYTF.

The CDR3 reads CASSPSGQALSGYGYTF. The CDR3 DNA is TGTGCCAGCTCACCATCGGGACAGGCCCTATCTGGCTATGGCTACACCTTC. The chain carries TRBV18 and TRBJ1-2; 8 nucleotides match TRBD1. CDR3 length equals 17 residues. With V trimmed by 2 bases and J by 4 bases, 12 bases remained unmatched. Germline V gene lookup returns CDR1 KGHSH and CDR2 LQKENI.

This chain uses TRBV4-2 with TRBJ2-5, with D possibly TRBD2 on 8 matching bases. V lost 0 bases to trimming and J lost 2 bases, with 13 bases between them. CDR1 is LGHNA, CDR2 YNFKEQ, per germline. The CDR3 has 16 amino acids. The CDR3 reads CASSQDRGGQQETQYF. The CDR3 nucleotides read TGTGCCAGCAGCCAAGATCGGGGGGGACAGCAAGAGACCCAGTACTTC.

This chain joins TRBV5-4 and TRBJ1-1; D is perhaps TRBD1 (5 bases). The CDR3 loop spans 13 amino acids. CDR1 is SGHNT and CDR2 is YYREEE in the germline V gene (reference sequence). V dropped 4 bases and J dropped 2 bases, with 9 bases sitting between them. The CDR3 protein is CASSQDINTEAFF. The CDR3, as DNA: TGTGCCAGCAGCCAGGACATTAACACTGAAGCTTTCTTT.

V and J are TRBV24-1 and TRBJ2-5, with 12 bases identical to TRBD1. The length of the CDR3 is 16 residues. Trimming took 4 bases from V and 5 from J; bases not matched to a gene: 7. Germline CDR1 KGHDR, CDR2 SFDVKD. The DNA of the CDR3 is TGTGCCACCAGTGACACCGGGACAGGGGGCGCGGAGACCCAGTACTTC. Translation: CATSDTGTGGAETQYF.

The CDR3 DNA reads TGTGCCAGCAGCTTGTTACAGGGGGCCGGGGAGCTGTTTTTT. Translated, it gives CASSLLQGAGELFF. The rearrangement uses TRBV11-2 and TRBJ2-2; 8 bases match TRBD1. Germline V gives CDR1 SGHAT, CDR2 FQNNGV. V dropped 3 bases and J dropped 6; count of bases not matched to a gene: 3. The CDR3 length is 14 residues.

The chain combines TRBV5-5 with TRBJ2-7; 10 bases match TRBD1. This CDR3 region has 14 residues. CDR1 is SGHKS and CDR2 is YYEKEE in the germline V gene (reference sequence). Unmatched junction bases numbered 1, after V lost 2 bases and J lost 2 bases. CDR3 region: CASSFGTGAYEQYF. The CDR3 nucleotides are TGTGCCAGCAGCTTTGGGACAGGGGCCTACGAGCAGTACTTC.

The chain employs TRBV2 and TRBJ1-4; 11 bases are a match to TRBD1. V was pared by 4 bases and J by 3 bases, with 7 bases of the junction left unmatched. The CDR3 has 17 residues. Germline V lookup: CDR1 SNHLY, CDR2 FYNNEI. The CDR3 reads CASSAGTGGMANEKLFF. CDR3 bases: TGTGCCAGCAGTGCGGGGACAGGGGGGATGGCTAATGAAAAACTGTTTTTT.

The V gene is TRBV5-8, the J gene TRBJ1-5; D gene ambiguous. This CDR3 has 13 residues. In germline, CDR1 is SGHTS, CDR2 YDEGEE. The V end lost 2 bases, the J end lost 7 bases, and 10 bases lay between the germline ends. CDR3: CASSLGRPQPQHF. As DNA, the CDR3 is TGTGCCAGCAGCTTAGGACGGCCACAGCCCCAGCATTTT.

This clone was seen once. This sequence joins TRBV11-3 and TRBJ2-2; D is unclear. This CDR3 spans 16 amino acids. Germline V gene sequence: CDR1 SGHNT, CDR2 YENEEA. Trimming removed 2 bases at V and 7 bases at J, with 17 bases between. The CDR3 spells CASSLRVGRGVGELFF. In nucleotides, the CDR3 is TGTGCCAGCAGCTTAAGGGTGGGCCGAGGAGTCGGGGAGCTGTTTTTT.

The chain employs TRBV5-1 and TRBJ2-5, with 10 bases fitting TRBD2. The germline V gene encodes CDR1 SGHRS and CDR2 YFSETQ. The CDR3 runs to 16 residues. Losses at the gene ends were 0 bases for V and 4 bases for J; bases not matched to a gene: 6. CDR3 region: CASSLARLAGLETQYF. The CDR3, as DNA: TGCGCCAGCAGCTTGGCGAGACTAGCGGGCTTAGAGACCCAGTACTTC.

This chain connects TRBV4-1 to TRBJ2-1; D gene unclear. CDR3 length equals 16 residues. Trimming stripped 4 bases from V and 0 bases from J, with 13 bases between. The V gene's germline CDR1 is MGHRA and CDR2 YSYEKL. The CDR3 DNA is TGCGCCAGCAGCCTCCGACCCAGGAGCTCCTACAATGAGCAGTTCTTC. Encoded protein: CASSLRPRSSYNEQFF.

The rearrangement uses TRBV9 and TRBJ2-3, with D perhaps matching TRBD2 (6 bases). Trimming removed 3 bases at V and 1 base at J, with 6 bases between. Germline CDR1 reads SGDLS; CDR2 reads YYNGEE. The CDR3 loop spans 13 amino acids. CDR3 protein: CASSGGGTDTQYF. CDR3 coding DNA: TGTGCCAGCAGCGGCGGGGGCACAGATACGCAGTATTTT.

The chain has TRBV3-1 (or the pseudogene TRBV3-2) and TRBJ2-5; D possibly corresponds to TRBD1 (6 bases). V lost 4 bases, J lost 1 base, and 10 bases lay in between. This CDR3 has 14 residues. Per the germline V gene, CDR1 is LGHDT and CDR2 is YNNKEL (reference sequence). The CDR3 region has the DNA TGTGCCAGCAGCCCCTGGGGGCTCCAAGAGACCCAGTACTTC. As protein: CASSPWGLQETQYF.

This rearrangement joins TRBV12-5 to TRBJ2-3; a weak D match, TRBD1 (5 bases). The CDR3 totals 17 residues. Trimming stripped 7 bases from V and 3 bases from J, with 23 bases between. Germline CDR1 and CDR2: LGHNT and FRNRAP. The CDR3 coding sequence is TGTGCTAGTGCCCCGACTGGTAAGGGGTTCCCTACAGATACGCAGTATTTT. Its translation: CASAPTGKGFPTDTQYF.

The CDR3: CASSTGYEQYF. Here the CDR3 DNA reads TGTGCCAGCAGTACAGGATACGAGCAGTACTTC. The gene calls are TRBV2 and TRBJ2-7; a weak D match, TRBD1 (5 bases). The CDR3 consists of 11 residues. V shed 5 bases and J shed 4 bases, with 6 bases lying between them. Germline CDR1 reads SNHLY; CDR2 reads FYNNEI.

The chain couples TRBV11-2 to TRBJ1-4; D might be TRBD1 (6 bases). Per germline, CDR1 SGHAT and CDR2 FQNNGV. CDR3 length: 16 residues. Trimming removed 3 bases from V and 3 bases from J, with 14 bases in between. CDR3 sequence (DNA): TGTGCCAGCAGCTTTACAGGGATGGGGGCTAATGAAAAACTGTTTTTT. Translating it yields CASSFTGMGANEKLFF.

The genes are TRBV6-5 and TRBJ1-1; 7 bases line up with TRBD1. The CDR3 consists of 13 residues. J was trimmed by 5 bases and V by 7 bases; bases with no gene match: 7. CDR1 MNHEY and CDR2 SVGAGI come from the germline V gene. CDR3 coding DNA: TGTGCCAGCATCCGACAGGGAGTAACTGAAGCTTTCTTT. This codes for CASIRQGVTEAFF.

V and J are TRBV19 and TRBJ2-5, with 10 bases matching TRBD1. The CDR3 has 14 residues. Germline CDR1 and CDR2: LNHDA and SQIVND (reference sequence). V lost 6 bases to trimming and J lost 1 base; unmatched junction nucleotides: 2. CDR3 sequence reads: CASRGQGGQETQYF. Here the CDR3 DNA reads TGTGCCAGTAGAGGACAGGGGGGCCAAGAGACCCAGTACTTC.

The table lists this clone with a few counts. J is TRBJ2-3 and V is TRBV7-8, with 7 bases aligning to TRBD2. CDR3 length: 16 residues. Looked up from germline, CDR1 is SGHVS and CDR2 is FQNEAQ. Unmatched junction bases numbered 8, after V lost 4 bases and J lost 1 base. The CDR3 region has the DNA TGTGCCAGCAGCTCCCTGGGAAGCGGGGGCACAGATACGCAGTATTTT. This sequence encodes CASSSLGSGGTDTQYF.